This T cell receptor beta chain was recorded in a study of blood T cell repertoires in COVID-19. For the study at large: Italy, Spain and the United States were the sources of the convalescent and acute COVID-19 samples. Sample material is recorded as cDNA or gDNA derived from T cells, B-cell-depleted T cells, or PBMCs.

This CDR3 spans 16 amino acids. Germline CDR1 reads SGHNT; CDR2 reads YYREEE (reference sequence). V lost 0 bases, J lost 5 bases, and 9 bases stayed unmatched. Authors' methods: Counts of nucleated cells, estimated from reference gene primer amplification, were obtained. Sequencing was performed with immunoSEQ multiplex PCR; in TCRdb, only in-frame clones are kept and a portion is missing. V and J calls and clone size are given by that table; D and trimming were obtained from the DNA. Found here are about 170,000 clones, under 90% of them singletons; the top ten hold about 2%. The clonotype originates from a woman older than 75 with acute or convalescent COVID-19. Specimen: peripheral blood. The rearrangement joins TRBV5-4 to TRBJ2-3; 7 bases are shared with TRBD1. The CDR3 bases are TGTGCCAGCAGCTTGGGGCTTATGGCAGGGGGAGATACGCAGTATTTT. It encodes CASSLGLMAGGDTQYF.